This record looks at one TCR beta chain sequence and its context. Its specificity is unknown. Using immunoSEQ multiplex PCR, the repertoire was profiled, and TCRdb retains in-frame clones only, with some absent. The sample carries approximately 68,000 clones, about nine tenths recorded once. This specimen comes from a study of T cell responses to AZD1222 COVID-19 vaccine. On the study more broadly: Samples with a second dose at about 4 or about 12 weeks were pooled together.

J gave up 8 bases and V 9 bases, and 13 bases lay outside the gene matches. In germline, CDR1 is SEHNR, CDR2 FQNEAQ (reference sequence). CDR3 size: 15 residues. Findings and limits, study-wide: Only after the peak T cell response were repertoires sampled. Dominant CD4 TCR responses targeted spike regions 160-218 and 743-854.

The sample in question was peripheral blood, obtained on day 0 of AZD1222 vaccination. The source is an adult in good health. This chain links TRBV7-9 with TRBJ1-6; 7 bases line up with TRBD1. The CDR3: CASTGAGLGDSPLHF. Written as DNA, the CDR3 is TGTGCCAGTACAGGGGCAGGCCTTGGGGATTCACCCCTCCACTTT.